This T cell receptor beta chain was documented in a study of T cells in Graves' hyperthyroidism and ophthalmopathy. Amplification targeted TCR beta CDR3 regions from RNA transcripts. With the HTBI primer set, the TCR CDR3 went through a first round of RT-PCR. In TCRdb, the multiplex PCR reads were re-called with MiXCR into one record per CDR3 protein. The sample holds some 600,000 distinct CDR3 sequences; 14% are singletons and the top ten take less than 6%. This clonotype has just one count. For the diagnoses, clinical symptoms, serum thyroxine and TRAb, thyroid ultrasound and orbital computed tomography were used. The sequence came from a woman aged 30 to 39 with Graves' hyperthyroidism that later progressed to Graves' ophthalmopathy. Sequencing input: blood.

In DNA, the CDR3 is TGCAGTGCTCCGGGAGTAGTAGGCTACAATGAGCAGTTCTTC. This translates into CSAPGVVGYNEQFF. The chain uses TRBV20-1 and TRBJ2-1; D is perhaps TRBD2 (6 bases). The CDR3 sequence is 14 residues long. The V gene lost 5 bases and the J gene lost 3 bases, with 14 bases spanning the gap. Germline V CDR1 and CDR2: DFQATT, SNEGSKA (reference sequence).